Below, 9 T cell receptor beta chains from the same sample are listed, as sequenced in a study of CD4 and CD8 cells across lung adenocarcinoma regions. Each CDR3 protein gets one entry after TCRdb re-called the PCR reads with MiXCR. The sample lists tens of thousands of distinct CDR3 sequences, around half occurring once. The sequenced sample consisted of CD8+ T cells from the center of a lung tumor. The receptors stem from a female donor with lung adenocarcinoma. The CD4 and CD8 labels of this study may be unreliable.

This clonotype appeared many times. The chain combines TRBV4-1 with TRBJ2-3; D is uncertain. CDR1 is MGHRA, CDR2 YSYEKL, per germline. This CDR3 is built from 14 residues. The ends were cut back, 1 base at V and 0 bases at J, with 5 bases in the middle. DNA for the CDR3: TGCGCCAGCAGCCAAGTCACCAGCACAGATACGCAGTATTTT. Amino acid sequence: CASSQVTSTDTQYF.

About this clonotype: The junction and the germline gene differ at one end; a read error may be behind it. The chain joins TRBV10-1 to TRBJ2-3; 7 bases agree with TRBD2. The germline V gene has CDR1 WNHNN and CDR2 SYGVQD (reference sequence). The CDR3 covers 14 residues. CDR3 in amino acids: CASSGERDPETQYF. Written as DNA, the CDR3 is TGCGCGAGCAGTGGGGAGCGGGACCCAGAGACCCAGTATTTT.

This clonotype was recorded a few times. The chain carries TRBV11-3 and TRBJ2-5, with 9 positions matching TRBD2. V shed 5 bases, J shed 1 base, and the junction held 2 bases outside the gene matches. Per the germline V gene, CDR1 is SGHNT and CDR2 is YENEEA. The CDR3 consists of 14 residues. CDR3 in amino acids: CASSMTSGQETQYF. The DNA of the CDR3 is TGTGCCAGCAGCATGACTAGCGGCCAAGAGACCCAGTACTTC.

The V gene is TRBV27, the J gene TRBJ2-1, with 8 bases lining up with TRBD2. This CDR3 has 14 amino acids. With 3 bases clipped from V and 12 bases from J, the junction kept 10 bases outside the gene matches. Germline V gene lookup returns CDR1 MNHEY and CDR2 SMNVEV (reference sequence). The CDR3 protein is CASSFFGRGGSQFF. CDR3 sequence (DNA): TGTGCCAGCAGTTTTTTCGGGAGGGGAGGGTCGCAGTTCTTC.

This chain joins TRBV27 and TRBJ2-5, with D hard to call. CDR3 length: 11 amino acids. V was shortened by 8 bases and J by 0 bases, with 4 bases between the two germline ends. The germline CDR1 and CDR2 sequences are MNHEY and SMNVEV (reference sequence). CDR3 nucleotide sequence: TGTGCCAGCCGTCACCAAGAGACCCAGTACTTC. Encoded protein: CASRHQETQYF.

In regard to this clonotype: A read error may account for a junction end that differs from germline. This chain uses TRBV27 with TRBJ2-1, with 8 bases matching TRBD1. Germline CDR1 and CDR2: MNHEY and SMNVEV (reference sequence). This CDR3 has 15 residues. The CDR3 DNA reads as TGTGCCAGCAGTTTCCAGGGACAGGAAACCAATGAGCTGTTTTTC. Its protein is CASSFQGQETNELFF.

The chain couples TRBV27 to TRBJ2-7, with 8 nucleotides matching TRBD1. J was trimmed by 4 bases and V by 0 bases; bases with no gene match: 11. Germline V gives CDR1 MNHEY, CDR2 SMNVEV (reference sequence). The CDR3 length is 17 residues. The CDR3 sequence is CASSLSRRQGNMYEQYF. The CDR3 DNA reads TGTGCCAGCAGTTTATCCCGAAGACAGGGGAATATGTACGAGCAGTACTTC.

This clonotype was observed at least ten times. This rearrangement joins TRBV7-2 to TRBJ2-1; 8 bases align to TRBD1. The DNA end lines up better with TRBJ2-5; the J call may be wrong. The CDR3 consists of 14 residues. CDR1 SGHTA and CDR2 FQGNSA come from the germline V gene. CDR3 in amino acids: CASSSGTGQETQYF. CDR3 coding DNA: TGTGCCAGCAGCTCCGGGACAGGTCAAGAGACCCAGTACTTC.

This clonotype was counted once. This CDR3 reads CATHRDLAGEETQYF. CDR3 coding DNA: TGTGCCACCCACAGGGACCTAGCGGGAGAAGAGACCCAGTACTTC. The chain is built from TRBV10-3 and TRBJ2-1; 10 bases are a match to TRBD2. With the DNA end fitting TRBJ2-5 better, the J assignment may be wrong. This CDR3 is built from 15 residues. Germline V gene sequence: CDR1 ENHRY, CDR2 SYGVKD.